A selection of T cell receptor beta chains follows, all from one sample in a study of PD-L1 blockade in urothelial cancer. The table came from immunoSEQ multiplex PCR; TCRdb's copy has only in-frame clones and leaves some out. The profile covers tens of thousands of clones, with about four fifths appearing a single time and 9.5% taken by the ten largest. The source was PBMCs, collected around atezolizumab (anti-PD-L1) treatment. These receptors all stem from a man between 70 and 80 years old with urothelial cancer. The CDR3 runs from the conserved cysteine through the conserved F or W. A D gene is named only where the DNA matches it firmly. The listing skips clone size in some rows; elsewhere it reads once, few, many or a size class.

v_gene,d_gene,abundance,j_gene,CDR3nt,CDR3aa
TRBV9,-,-,TRBJ2-3,TGTGCCAGCAGCGTAGGGAGTGGCGGAGATACGCAGTATTTT,CASSVGSGGDTQYF
TRBV6-5,-,-,TRBJ1-1,TGTGCCAGCAGTTCCCCCAGTTGGGGCCTGAACACTGAAGCTTTCTTT,CASSSPSWGLNTEAFF
TRBV7-8,TRBD1,-,TRBJ1-3,TGTGCCAGCAGCTTATCTACAGGGGGCTCTGGAAACACCATATATTTT,CASSLSTGGSGNTIYF
TRBV7-2,TRBD2,few,TRBJ2-7,TGTGCCAGCAGCTTAGGACTAGCGGAGTCCTACGAGCAGTACTTC,CASSLGLAESYEQYF
TRBV5-1,-,-,TRBJ2-1,TGCGCCAGCAGCTCCGCTCGGGACTCCTCCTACAATGAGCAGTTCTTC,CASSSARDSSYNEQFF
TRBV2,-,-,TRBJ2-6,TGTGCCAGCGCAAGGGGGGGTAGACAGTCTGGGGCCAACGTCCTGACTTTC,CASARGGRQSGANVLTF
TRBV5-6,-,few,TRBJ1-1,TGTGCCAGCAGCTTTGGCAGAGAAGCTTTCTTT,CASSFGREAFF
TRBV11-3,-,-,TRBJ2-2,TGTGCCAGCAGCTTGGCAGGGCAAAACACCGGGGAGCTGTTTTTT,CASSLAGQNTGELFF
TRBV7-2,-,-,TRBJ2-1,TGTGCCAGCAGCTTGGCCCGCACGACGGGAAATGAGCAGTTCTTC,CASSLARTTGNEQFF
TRBV6-1,TRBD1,-,TRBJ1-2,TGTGCCAGCAGTGCAATCCGGACAGGGGGAGGCTATGGCTACATCTTC,CASSAIRTGGGYGYIF
TRBV19,-,-,TRBJ1-4,TGTGCCAGTAGTCCAGGGGCTCCTAATGAAAAACTGTTTTTT,CASSPGAPNEKLFF
TRBV9,TRBD1,-,TRBJ1-1,TGTGCCAGCAGCCCCCAACCCCAGGGGGTGGGCCCTGAAGCTTTCTTT,CASSPQPQGVGPEAFF
TRBV2,-,-,TRBJ1-2,TGTGCCAGCAGGCAGGGTGTCGACTATGGCTACACCTTC,CASRQGVDYGYTF
TRBV15,-,-,TRBJ1-1,TGTGCCACCAGCAGAGATTTAGGGGGGGGGACTGAAGCTTTCTTT,CATSRDLGGGTEAFF
TRBV11-2,-,-,TRBJ1-2,TGTGCCAGCTCCCCTGGGGGGGCCTATGGCTACACCTTC,CASSPGGAYGYTF
TRBV11-2,-,many,TRBJ2-2,TGTGCCAGCAGCTTACAGGACAGGAACACCGGGGAGCTGTTTTTT,CASSLQDRNTGELFF
TRBV6-5,-,-,TRBJ2-2,TGTGCCAGCAGTTACGACAGAAGGAACACCGGGGAGCTGTTTTTT,CASSYDRRNTGELFF
TRBV9,-,-,TRBJ1-5,TGTGCCAGCAGCGTAGACGGGTATAGTCAGCCCCAGCATTTT,CASSVDGYSQPQHF
TRBV7-3,-,-,TRBJ2-3,TGTGCCAGCAGCCCTACGGACAGACCTACGCAGTATTTT,CASSPTDRPTQYF
TRBV13,TRBD1,-,TRBJ2-7,TGTGCCAGCAGCCCGAGTCCCGGGACAGGTTTGACCGCCGAGCAGTACTTC,CASSPSPGTGLTAEQYF
TRBV4-2,TRBD1,-,TRBJ2-7,TGTGCCAGCAGCCAAGACGGACAGGGTGGAAGGTACGAGCAGTACTTC,CASSQDGQGGRYEQYF
TRBV4-2,TRBD1,-,TRBJ2-1,TGTGCCAGCAGCCAAGCCAGGACAGGGCTGAACAATGAGCAGTTCTTC,CASSQARTGLNNEQFF
TRBV7-2,-,once,TRBJ1-5,TGTGCCAGCAGCTTACAGGGGCCTAGCAATCAGCCCCAGCATTTT,CASSLQGPSNQPQHF
TRBV5-6,-,-,TRBJ2-7,TGTGCCAGCTGGCGTGCAGGGCGGTCCTACGAGCAGTACTTC,CASWRAGRSYEQYF
TRBV5-6,-,-,TRBJ2-7,TGTGCCAGCCACAAAACAGGGACCCCCTACGAGCAGTACTTC,CASHKTGTPYEQYF
TRBV7-3,TRBD1,-,TRBJ2-3,TGTGCCAGCAGCACAAACAGGGGGGATACGCAGTATTTT,CASSTNRGDTQYF
TRBV6-5,-,medium-sized,TRBJ2-2,TGTGCCAGCAGTCCTGGCGGGACGGTCACCGGGGAGCTGTTTTTT,CASSPGGTVTGELFF
TRBV2,TRBD2,-,TRBJ2-7,TGTGCCAGCAGCGAACCCGGGACTAGCGGCTACGAGCAGTACTTC,CASSEPGTSGYEQYF
TRBV6-1,-,-,TRBJ1-6,TGTGCCAGCAGTGTCGTTTCTAACTCCTATAATTCACCCCTCCACTTT,CASSVVSNSYNSPLHF
TRBV5-1,-,-,TRBJ2-2,TGCGCCAGCAGCACCACGGGGAGCGCGAACACCGGGGAGCTGTTTTTT,CASSTTGSANTGELFF
TRBV5-8,-,-,TRBJ2-3,TGTGCCAGCAGCTTGAGGGGACTTCTTGAAGATACGCAGTATTTT,CASSLRGLLEDTQYF
TRBV18,TRBD1,-,TRBJ2-7,TGTGCCAGCTCACCAGAGGGGGCACTCACCTCCGAGCAGTACTTC,CASSPEGALTSEQYF
TRBV6-5,TRBD1,-,TRBJ2-2,TGTGCCAGCAGACCAGGGGGCAACACCGGGGAGCTGTTTTTT,CASRPGGNTGELFF
TRBV5-1,TRBD1,-,TRBJ2-6,TGCGCCAGCAGCAAAGCCGGGACAGCCTCTGGGGCCAACGTCCTGACTTTC,CASSKAGTASGANVLTF
TRBV10-2,-,few,TRBJ2-3,TGCGCCAGCAGTAGGTACAGTCAGGCAGATACGCAGTATTTT,CASSRYSQADTQYF
TRBV5-1,-,-,TRBJ2-2,TGCGCCAGCAGCTCCGGGACACAGAACACCGGGGAGCTGTTTTTT,CASSSGTQNTGELFF
TRBV7-2,TRBD1,-,TRBJ2-7,TGTGCCAGCAGCTTGGGACAGGAGGGGCAGTACTTC,CASSLGQEGQYF
TRBV5-1,-,-,TRBJ2-6,TGCGCCAGCAGCTCGGGACTGATAAGCTCTGGGGCCAACGTCCTGACTTTC,CASSSGLISSGANVLTF
TRBV11-2,-,-,TRBJ1-6,TGTGCCAGCAGCCCCGGGTATAATTCACCCCTCCACTTT,CASSPGYNSPLHF
TRBV19,-,-,TRBJ2-5,TGTGCCAGTAGTATACAGGGGTTGGGAGAGACCCAGTACTTC,CASSIQGLGETQYF
TRBV7-9,-,-,TRBJ1-2,TGTGCCAGCAGCTTAGAAGGGGCCCTCAGGGGCGCTAACTATGGCTACACCTTC,CASSLEGALRGANYGYTF
TRBV7-8,-,-,TRBJ1-3,TGTGCCAGCAGCCCTAATGAGGGGGCTGGAAACACCATATATTTT,CASSPNEGAGNTIYF
TRBV2,-,-,TRBJ2-5,TGTGCCAGCAGTGAAGCGCTTCGGGGAACCAGAGAGACCCAGTACTTC,CASSEALRGTRETQYF
TRBV6-5,-,-,TRBJ1-2,TGTGCCAGCAGTTACTCCTGGGAGCCAGATATAGGCTACACCTTC,CASSYSWEPDIGYTF
TRBV5-6,-,-,TRBJ2-3,TGTGCCAGCAGCTCCGGGGGCACAGATACGCAGTATTTT,CASSSGGTDTQYF
TRBV10-2,-,-,TRBJ1-1,TGCGCCAGCAGTGACCGGGACACCTGTTTTTTT,CASSDRDTCFF
TRBV6-4,-,-,TRBJ1-4,TGTGCCAGCAGCGCAGGGACGGGAGGTACTAATGAAAAACTGTTTTTT,CASSAGTGGTNEKLFF
TRBV7-9,TRBD2,-,TRBJ2-1,TGTGCCAGCAGCTTAGTTTGGACTAGCGGGAGCTCTTCCTACAATGAGCAGTTCTTC,CASSLVWTSGSSSYNEQFF
TRBV15,-,-,TRBJ2-3,TGTGCCACCAGCCCCGGAGAATTTACTAGCACAGATACGCAGTATTTT,CATSPGEFTSTDTQYF
TRBV15,-,-,TRBJ2-5,TGTGCCACCAGCAGAGGGTCATTGAGCGGTGGATACCAAGAGACCCAGTACTTC,CATSRGSLSGGYQETQYF
TRBV11-3,TRBD2,-,TRBJ2-3,TGTGCCAGCAGCCTTGCGGGGGGGGCTAGCACAGATACGCAGTATTTT,CASSLAGGASTDTQYF
TRBV5-1,-,-,TRBJ2-3,TGCGCCAGTACCTCAACAGTCACAGATACGCAGTATTTT,CASTSTVTDTQYF
TRBV10-1,TRBD1,-,TRBJ2-3,TGCGCCAGCTCACAGGGGGCCCCAGATACGCAGTATTTT,CASSQGAPDTQYF
TRBV27,TRBD1,once,TRBJ1-2,TGTGCCAGCAGTTTAAGGACCGGGACAGGGTATGGCTACACCTTC,CASSLRTGTGYGYTF
TRBV5-1,-,-,TRBJ1-1,TGCGCCAGCAGCCGGACAGAGAACACTGAAGCTTTCTTT,CASSRTENTEAFF